The rows below give T cell receptor beta chains drawn from one sample of a study of blood T cell repertoires in COVID-19. Here immunoSEQ multiplex PCR was the method, and the copy in TCRdb shows in-frame clones only, minus some. Found here are about 250,000 clones, about 89% of them singletons; the top ten hold more than 0.75%. Sequencing input: peripheral blood. The receptors were sampled from a man aged 30-40 years with acute or convalescent COVID-19. The CDR3 runs from the conserved cysteine through the conserved F or W. The D gene is left open where the match is weak. Where a row states a size, it is once, few, many or the class of an expanded clone; other rows omit it.

TRBV15	TRBJ1-3	TRBD1	.	CATSKGQGYGNTIYF	TGTGCCACCAGCAAAGGACAGGGATATGGAAACACCATATATTTT
TRBV7-9	TRBJ1-5	TRBD1	.	CASSRGDRQQPQHF	TGTGCCAGCAGCCGTGGGGACAGACAACAGCCCCAGCATTTT
TRBV7-9	TRBJ1-1	.	.	CASSLGTNTEAFF	TGTGCCAGCAGCTTAGGGACAAACACTGAAGCTTTCTTT
TRBV3-1/TRBV3-2	TRBJ2-7	.	few	CASSLPSSYEQYF	TGTGCCAGCAGCCTTCCGAGCTCCTACGAGCAGTACTTC
TRBV13	TRBJ1-2	.	.	CASTNSYYGYTF	TGTGCCAGCACCAACAGCTACTATGGCTACACCTTC
TRBV11-2	TRBJ1-5	.	once	CASSLQGHSNQPQHF	TGTGCCAGCAGCTTACAGGGTCATAGCAATCAGCCCCAGCATTTT
TRBV19	TRBJ2-7	.	.	CASSIAGGSYEQYF	TGTGCCAGTAGTATAGCCGGGGGATCCTACGAGCAGTACTTC
TRBV5-4	TRBJ2-2	TRBD1	.	CASSADRVDTGELFF	TGTGCCAGCAGCGCGGACAGGGTTGACACCGGGGAGCTGTTTTTT
TRBV2	TRBJ1-2	TRBD1	.	CASRTIGTDLLTF	TGTGCCAGCAGGACCATCGGGACAGACCTCCTCACCTTC
TRBV5-5	TRBJ1-3	.	.	CASSYPTGSGNTIYF	TGTGCCAGCAGCTACCCGACAGGTTCGGGAAACACCATATATTTT
TRBV12-5	TRBJ1-5	TRBD1	few	CASAPGQGGNQPQHF	TGTGCTAGTGCCCCGGGACAGGGGGGAAATCAGCCCCAGCATTTT
TRBV6-2/TRBV6-3	TRBJ2-5	TRBD1	.	CASSYPRRGQETQYF	TGTGCCAGCAGTTACCCGCGCAGGGGGCAAGAGACCCAGTACTTC
TRBV4-1	TRBJ1-3	.	.	CASSQVHVRAERRNTIYF	TGCGCCAGCAGCCAAGTTCATGTGAGGGCAGAAAGGCGAAACACCATATATTTT
TRBV19	TRBJ2-7	TRBD1	.	CASSRTGISYEQYF	TGTGCCAGTAGTAGGACAGGGATTTCCTACGAGCAGTACTTC
TRBV30	TRBJ1-4	.	.	CAGGRIEKLFF	TGTGCCGGCGGCCGGATCGAAAAACTGTTTTTT
TRBV5-1	TRBJ2-3	TRBD2	once	CASSLVAGSTDTQYF	TGCGCCAGCAGCTTGGTAGCGGGGTCAACAGATACGCAGTATTTT
TRBV7-3	TRBJ1-2	TRBD1	.	CASSPGQDHGYTF	TGTGCCAGCAGCCCCGGACAGGACCATGGCTACACCTTC
TRBV6-4	TRBJ2-1	.	.	CASSDWGRSSYNEQFF	TGTGCCAGCAGTGACTGGGGCAGGAGCTCCTACAATGAGCAGTTCTTC
TRBV15	TRBJ2-5	TRBD2	.	CATSRDSGSGETQYF	TGTGCCACCAGCAGAGATAGCGGGTCTGGGGAGACCCAGTACTTC
TRBV9	TRBJ2-1	.	.	CASSALGETYGNEQFF	TGTGCCAGCAGCGCCCTCGGGGAGACCTACGGGAATGAGCAGTTCTTC
TRBV28	TRBJ1-3	.	once	CASRTKLSSGNTIYF	TGTGCCAGCAGGACTAAGTTAAGCTCTGGAAACACCATATATTTT
TRBV28	TRBJ1-1	.	.	CASSPPQNTEAFF	TGTGCCAGCAGTCCCCCCCAGAACACTGAAGCTTTCTTT
TRBV27	TRBJ1-4	TRBD1	.	CASSPDRVREKLFF	TGTGCCAGCAGTCCAGACAGGGTTCGGGAAAAACTGTTTTTT
TRBV7-9	TRBJ1-6	.	.	CASSATTGDSPLHF	TGTGCCAGCAGCGCCACGACCGGGGATTCACCCCTCCACTTT
TRBV10-3	TRBJ1-1	.	once	CAIRAGEGTEAFF	TGTGCCATCAGGGCAGGGGAAGGCACTGAAGCTTTCTTT
TRBV6-5	TRBJ1-6	.	.	CASSYTGSPLHF	TGTGCCAGCAGTTACACAGGGTCACCCCTCCACTTT
TRBV30	TRBJ1-5	.	.	CACKTWGSRGEPQHF	TGTGCCTGTAAGACTTGGGGCAGCCGGGGGGAGCCCCAGCATTTT
TRBV5-5	TRBJ1-1	.	.	CASSLGILGGARTTEAFF	TGTGCCAGCAGCTTGGGCATCTTAGGAGGGGCTCGGACCACTGAAGCTTTCTTT
TRBV19	TRBJ1-2	.	.	CASSIGLASGYGYTF	TGTGCCAGTAGTATAGGGCTGGCCTCGGGCTATGGCTACACCTTC
TRBV5-8	TRBJ1-2	TRBD1	.	CASSRTGYGYTF	TGTGCCAGCAGCCGGACAGGGTACGGCTACACCTTC
TRBV28	TRBJ1-1	TRBD1	.	CASSLSLPYDRGGGAFF	TGTGCCAGCAGTTTGTCCCTTCCATACGACAGGGGCGGAGGAGCTTTCTTT
TRBV9	TRBJ1-1	.	.	CASSVEEGKGVKNTEAFF	TGTGCCAGCAGCGTAGAAGAGGGGAAGGGGGTCAAAAACACTGAAGCTTTCTTT
TRBV30	TRBJ2-1	TRBD2	.	CAWSAPGGYNEQFF	TGTGCCTGGAGTGCCCCGGGGGGCTACAATGAGCAGTTCTTC
TRBV30	TRBJ1-6	.	once	CAWRVGSYNSPLHF	TGTGCCTGGAGGGTCGGCTCCTATAATTCACCCCTCCACTTT
TRBV19	TRBJ1-5	TRBD1	.	CASSPIDRGSIDSNQPQHF	TGTGCCAGTAGTCCAATCGACAGGGGTTCAATTGATAGCAATCAGCCCCAGCATTTT
TRBV12-3/TRBV12-4	TRBJ1-4	.	.	CASSLTGEKLFF	TGTGCCAGCAGCTTGACAGGTGAAAAACTGTTTTTT
TRBV5-4	TRBJ2-7	.	few	CASSLGGGSYEQYF	TGTGCCAGCAGCTTGGGGGGCGGATCCTACGAGCAGTACTTC
TRBV5-1	TRBJ1-4	TRBD1	once	CASRRGHGTGLEKLFF	TGCGCCAGCAGGCGCGGCCACGGGACAGGGTTGGAAAAACTGTTTTTT
TRBV19	TRBJ1-2	.	.	CASKKQPYSYTF	TGTGCCAGTAAAAAACAGCCGTATAGCTACACCTTC
TRBV12-3/TRBV12-4	TRBJ1-2	.	.	CASDRYNYGYTF	TGTGCCAGCGACAGGTATAACTATGGCTACACCTTC
TRBV29-1	TRBJ2-5	TRBD2	.	CSVEFRLAGEGGGETQYF	TGCAGCGTTGAATTCAGGCTAGCGGGAGAGGGTGGGGGTGAGACCCAGTACTTC
TRBV3-1/TRBV3-2	TRBJ2-5	TRBD2	once	CASTERGPIKETQYF	TGTGCCAGCACGGAGCGGGGCCCAATAAAAGAGACCCAGTACTTC
TRBV6-5	TRBJ1-3	.	.	CASSPTGGNTIYF	TGTGCCAGCAGTCCTACTGGTGGAAACACCATATATTTT
TRBV4-1	TRBJ1-2	.	.	CASSLHTTGPYGYTF	TGCGCCAGCAGCCTACACACCACTGGGCCCTATGGCTACACCTTC
TRBV30	TRBJ2-1	TRBD2	.	CAGSGGASDEQFF	TGTGCCGGAAGCGGGGGGGCATCCGATGAGCAGTTCTTC
TRBV6-5	TRBJ2-2	TRBD1	.	CASRGDRANTGELFF	TGTGCCAGCAGGGGGGACAGGGCGAACACCGGGGAGCTGTTTTTT
TRBV10-2	TRBJ1-2	.	.	CASSPDSIYGYTF	TGCGCCAGCAGCCCGGACAGTATCTATGGCTACACCTTC
TRBV7-3	TRBJ1-1	.	.	CASSSQGRGNTEAFF	TGTGCCAGCAGCTCACAGGGTAGAGGAAACACTGAAGCTTTCTTT
TRBV4-1	TRBJ1-3	.	.	CASSQLSTVLSGNTIYF	TGCGCCAGCAGCCAGTTATCGACAGTTCTCTCTGGAAACACCATATATTTT
TRBV7-9	TRBJ1-3	.	.	CASSLRSGGGNTIYF	TGTGCCAGCAGCTTAAGGTCCGGGGGAGGAAACACCATATATTTT